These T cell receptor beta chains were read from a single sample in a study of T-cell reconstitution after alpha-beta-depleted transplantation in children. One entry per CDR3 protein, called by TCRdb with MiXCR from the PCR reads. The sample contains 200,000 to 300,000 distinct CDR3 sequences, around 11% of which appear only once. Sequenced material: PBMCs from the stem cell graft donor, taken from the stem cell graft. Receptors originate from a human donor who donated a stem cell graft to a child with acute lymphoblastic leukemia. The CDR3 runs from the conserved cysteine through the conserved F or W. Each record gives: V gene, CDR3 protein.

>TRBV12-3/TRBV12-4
CASSLDYTNTGELFF
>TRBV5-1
CASSLGQEQYF
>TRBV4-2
CASSQDWTNYGYTF
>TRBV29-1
CSVEDLEGRRQETQYF
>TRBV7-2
CASSSRQGPNHYGYTF
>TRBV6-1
CASSEARLAGAYEQYF
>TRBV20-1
CSARGLAGTSTDTQYF
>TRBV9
CASSTSNKNTEAFF
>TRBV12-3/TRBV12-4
CASSPDPLGNTEAFF
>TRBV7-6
CASSPGQYNSPLHF
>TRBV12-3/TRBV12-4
CASSLAGRGTDTQYF
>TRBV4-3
CASSQEAQNFLRPQHF
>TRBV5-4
CASRPWLNTEAFF
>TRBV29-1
CSVSRGGRETQYF
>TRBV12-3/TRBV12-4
CASSVYGEQFF
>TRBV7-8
CASSLPSATSYEQYF
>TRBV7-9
CASSLYGEGGADTQYF
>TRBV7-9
CASSSPDRAGTEAFF
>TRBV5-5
CASSLDYRGDNEQFF
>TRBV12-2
CASRLGRTLTGTDTQYF
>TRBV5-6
CASSPGTGGILYGYTF
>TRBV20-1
CSATGTGAPHYSNQPQHF
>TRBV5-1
CASSLEGSDSYMNTEAFF
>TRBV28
CASSFAGKVTEAFF
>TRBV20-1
CSARAGNYGYTF
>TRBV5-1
CASSLEGQPQHF
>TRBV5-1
CASYNSGRFTDTQYF
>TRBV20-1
CSASSTSSYEQYF
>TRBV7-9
CASSLDHSQETQYF
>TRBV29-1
CSVERQFHEQFF
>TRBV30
CAWSVQAGGANVLTF
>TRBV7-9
CASSKNSGPYNEQFF
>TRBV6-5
CASSYSVQRNTEAFF
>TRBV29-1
CSVERQGGEQYF
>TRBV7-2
CASSSASYYEQYF
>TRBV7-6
CASSLGTPNSNQPQHF
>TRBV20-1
CSASWLARGYEQYF
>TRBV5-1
CASSTGQGLTDTQYF
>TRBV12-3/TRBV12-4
CASSIGSGGPSYNEQFF
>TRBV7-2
CASSLFGRGYEQYF
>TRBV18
CASSPEFMNTEAFF
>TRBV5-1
CASSTGGTGANVLTF
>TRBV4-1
CASSQGPGGLRTDTQYF
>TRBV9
CASSDRDSTDTQYF
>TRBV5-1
CASSHTGTYEQYF
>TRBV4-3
CASSQGTSETNEQFF
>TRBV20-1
CSASQAIYEQYF
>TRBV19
CASSSGGRETQYF
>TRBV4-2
CASSQGGGENTGELFF
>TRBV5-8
CASHRDRGYEQFF
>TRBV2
CASSYGQTYGYTF
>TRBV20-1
CSARVDSQTYNEQFF
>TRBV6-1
CASRGLAGVGNEQFF